The 32 T cell receptor beta chains below were found in one sample sequenced in a study of regulatory T cells in long-lasting Graves disease. This sample's time point: newly diagnosed GD, antithyroid drugs for less than 3 months. The authors made the TCR library using RNA they extracted from PBMCs. Arm-PCR with iRepertoire HTBI primers amplified the CDR3 regions for these TCR beta libraries. Each CDR3 protein gets one entry after TCRdb re-called the multiplex PCR reads with MiXCR. The table records 360,000 or so distinct CDR3 sequences, over 15% of them present only once. In addition, the sample was reused for a study of T cells in Graves' hyperthyroidism and ophthalmopathy.

The sample here was peripheral blood mononuclear cells (PBMCs), taken at new diagnosis, from a patient treated with antithyroid drugs. The receptors derive from a man aged 35-49 years with Graves disease.

This clonotype showed up many times. This chain links TRBV28 with TRBJ2-1; D is unclear. This CDR3 comprises 14 residues. Trimming removed 5 bases from V and 6 bases from J, with 14 bases in between. Germline V CDR1 and CDR2: MDHEN, SYDVKM. The CDR3 coding sequence is TGTGCCAGCAGTCGCCGGGCTGCAACCAATGAGCAGTTCTTC. It yields the protein CASSRRAATNEQFF. Full variable domain (missing parts from reference TRBV28 and TRBJ2-1): DVKVTQSSRYLVKRTGEKVFLECVQDMDHENMFWYRQDPGLGLRLIYFSYDVKMKEKGDIPEGYSVSREKKERFSLILESASTNQTSMYLCASSRRAATNEQFFGPGTRLTVL.

Concerning this clonotype: A read error is likely, as this CDR3 ends without the conserved phenylalanine or tryptophan. The J gene is TRBJ2-7, the V gene TRBV5-1, with 7 positions matching TRBD2. Germline-derived CDR1 and CDR2 are SGHRS and YFSETQ. With V trimmed by 4 bases and J by 5 bases, 12 bases remained unmatched. This CDR3 is 15 amino acids long. The CDR3: CASSPAGVGLHEQYS. CDR3 in DNA: TGCGCCAGCAGCCCCGCGGGGGTCGGACTCCACGAGCAGTACTCC.

V is TRBV5-5 and J is TRBJ1-4; no clear D. The CDR3 has 12 residues. V was shortened by 3 bases and J by 10 bases, with 10 bases between the two germline ends. Germline CDR1 and CDR2: SGHKS and YYEKEE (reference sequence). CDR3 region: CASSSIGLKLFF. In nucleotides, the CDR3 is TGTGCCAGCAGCTCGATCGGCTTAAAACTGTTTTTT. The full variable domain, with the rest looked up from reference TRBV5-5 and TRBJ1-4, is DAGVTQSPTHLIKTRGQQVTLRCSPISGHKSVSWYQQVLGQGPQFIFQYYEKEERGRGNFPDRFSARQFPNYSSELNVNALLLGDSALYLCASSSIGLKLFFGSGTQLSVL.

This clonotype appeared many times. V gene TRBV18 combines with J gene TRBJ1-5; 7 bases match TRBD1. This CDR3 region has 14 residues. CDR1 is KGHSH, CDR2 LQKENI, per germline. V dropped 4 bases and J dropped 8; count of bases not matched to a gene: 8. In DNA, the CDR3 is TGTGCCAGCTCACTCGGACAGGCCGGTGAGCCCCAGCATTTT. It is translated as CASSLGQAGEPQHF.

Details on this clonotype: A far larger clone lies a single base away; this is likely a read error. The chain combines TRBV6-1 with TRBJ2-1, with TRBD1 as a possible D gene (6 bases). Germline V gives CDR1 MNHNS, CDR2 SASEGT. The CDR3 totals 13 residues. V gave up 6 bases and J gave up 10 bases, with 16 bases separating them. CDR3 DNA sequence: TGTGCCAGCAGAGACCCGGACAGTTACGAGCAGTTCTTC. The encoded protein is CASRDPDSYEQFF.

This clonotype was detected ten times or more. The V and J genes are TRBV7-3 and TRBJ2-3; 9 bases align to TRBD1. CDR1 and CDR2 from the germline V gene are SGHTA and FQGTGA. The CDR3 runs 14 residues. J lost 5 bases, V lost 3 bases, and 3 bases had no gene match. CDR3 nucleotide sequence: TGTGCCAGCAGCTTTGGGACAGGGCAAGATACGCAGTATTTT. It translates to CASSFGTGQDTQYF.

The chain joins TRBV4-1 to TRBJ1-5; D may be TRBD1 (6 bases). Germline-derived CDR1 and CDR2 are MGHRA and YSYEKL. The V end was cut by 0 bases, the J end by 3 bases, with 18 bases between. The CDR3 runs to 18 residues. The CDR3 here is CASSQERAGAAYNQPQHF. The DNA for the CDR3 is TGCGCCAGCAGCCAAGAAAGGGCAGGGGCGGCCTACAATCAGCCCCAGCATTTT.

This clonotype was counted ten times or more. This sequence joins TRBV12-3 or TRBV12-4 and TRBJ1-5; D is undetermined. V was pared by 3 bases and J by 2 bases, with 8 bases between. The CDR3 totals 14 residues. In nucleotides, the CDR3 is TGTGCCAGCAGTTTTTTGGCGGGCAATCAGCCCCAGCATTTT. The encoded protein is CASSFLAGNQPQHF.

At least ten counts were recorded for this clonotype. The chain employs TRBV5-1 and TRBJ2-5; D is possibly TRBD2 (7 bases). With 0 bases removed from V and 3 bases from J, the gap between germline ends came to 12 bases. The V gene's germline CDR1 is SGHRS and CDR2 YFSETQ. The CDR3 covers 15 residues. This chain's CDR3 is CASSLGGGSEETQYF. The CDR3 coding sequence is TGCGCCAGCAGCTTGGGCGGGGGCTCCGAAGAGACCCAGTACTTC.

This clonotype was counted a few times. The rearrangement uses TRBV29-1 and TRBJ2-1; 7 nucleotides agree with TRBD1. The end of the DNA aligns better with TRBJ2-5, so the J call may be wrong. Germline V gene data show CDR1 as SQVTM and CDR2 as ANQGSEA. This CDR3 is built from 12 residues. CDR3 loop: CSVARQGGTQYF. The CDR3 DNA is TGCAGCGTTGCTCGACAGGGTGGGACCCAGTACTTC.

The sample holds many counts of this clonotype. The chain has TRBV28 and TRBJ2-4, with D possibly TRBD1 on 6 matching bases. The CDR3 length is 12 residues. Trimming removed 3 bases at V and 7 bases at J, with 7 bases between. Germline V gene lookup returns CDR1 MDHEN and CDR2 SYDVKM. The DNA of the CDR3 is TGTGCCAGCAGTTTCACAGGGAACATTCAGTACTTC. Translation: CASSFTGNIQYF.

Remarks on this clonotype: Since a much larger clone is just one base distant, this may be a read error. V usage is TRBV5-4 and J usage is TRBJ2-7; 12 nucleotides line up with TRBD1. This CDR3 has 14 amino acids. In germline, CDR1 is SGHNT, CDR2 YYREEE (reference sequence). CDR3 DNA: TGTGCCAGCAGCCGGGGACAGGGGGCCAACGACCAGTACTTC. Amino acid sequence: CASSRGQGANDQYF. The entire variable domain, with the rest obtained from reference TRBV5-4 and TRBJ2-7, is as follows: ETGVTQSPTHLIKTRGQQVTLRCSSQSGHNTVSWYQQALGQGPQFIFQYYREEENGRGNFPPRFSGLQFPNYSSELNVNALELDDSALYLCASSRGQGANDQYFGPGTRLTVT.

This clonotype was recorded many times. The DNA of the CDR3 is TGCGCCAGCAGCTTGGCCACAGGGCGGTCCTACAATGAGCAGTTCTTC. It yields the protein CASSLATGRSYNEQFF. This chain joins TRBV5-1 and TRBJ2-1; TRBD1 is a possible D gene (6 bases). The CDR3 is 16 residues long. Trimming took off 0 bases at V and 1 base at J, with 11 bases between the two ends. CDR1 SGHRS and CDR2 YFSETQ come from the germline V gene.

In its sample, this clonotype was seen a few times. V is TRBV4-3 and J is TRBJ2-3; 8 positions match TRBD1. Germline V gene data show CDR1 as LGHNA and CDR2 as YSLEER. The CDR3 spans 18 residues. Trimming cost V 0 bases and J 3 bases; bases outside gene matches: 11. CDR3 region: CASSQDPPGQARTDTQYF. CDR3 sequence (DNA): TGCGCCAGCAGCCAAGATCCCCCGGGACAGGCTAGGACAGATACGCAGTATTTT.

There are many counts of this clonotype. V usage is TRBV2 and J usage is TRBJ1-1, with D tentatively TRBD1 (5 bases). With 3 bases removed from V and 10 bases from J, the gap between germline ends came to 12 bases. This CDR3 has 12 residues. Per the germline V gene, CDR1 is SNHLY and CDR2 is FYNNEI. The CDR3 DNA follows: TGTGCCAGCAGTGACAGGGCGGGTGGAGCTTTCTTT. It codes for CASSDRAGGAFF.

Only a few counts were recorded for this clonotype. The rearrangement uses TRBV7-9 and TRBJ1-1; D gene ambiguous. This CDR3 comprises 14 residues. Germline V lookup: CDR1 SEHNR, CDR2 FQNEAQ (reference sequence). Trimming removed 6 bases at V and 0 bases at J, with 11 bases between. The CDR3 region is CASRQMGMNTEAFF. In nucleotides, the CDR3 is TGTGCCAGCAGGCAGATGGGGATGAACACTGAAGCTTTCTTT.

Many counts were recorded for this clonotype. The chain links TRBV11-2 to TRBJ1-1; 8 bases agree with TRBD1. Germline CDR1 SGHAT, CDR2 FQNNGV. The CDR3 totals 15 residues. V was pared by 4 bases and J by 1 base, with 5 bases of the junction left unmatched. CDR3 sequence reads: CASSSLDRANTEAFF. CDR3 sequence (DNA): TGTGCCAGCAGCTCCTTGGACAGGGCGAACACTGAAGCTTTCTTT.

This clonotype was observed at least ten times. The CDR3 nucleotides read TGTGCCAGCAGTTCGACAGGAAGCCAAGAGACCCAGTACTTC. Its translation: CASSSTGSQETQYF. The genes are TRBV6-2 or TRBV6-3 and TRBJ2-5; a possible D gene is TRBD1 (6 bases). V lost 4 bases, J lost 1 base, and 10 bases lay in between. CDR3 size: 14 residues. The germline V gene has CDR1 MNHEY and CDR2 SVGEGT.

This clonotype was recorded many times. The rearrangement links TRBV3-1 to TRBJ1-2; D ambiguous. The CDR3 contains 13 residues. Trimming cost V 3 bases and J 2 bases, with 7 bases left between them. Germline V gene data show CDR1 as LGHDT and CDR2 as YNNKEL (reference sequence). The CDR3 is CASSHDGNYGYTF. CDR3 sequence (DNA): TGTGCCAGCAGCCATGACGGAAACTATGGCTACACCTTC.

A word on this clonotype: This may stem from a read error, because a much larger clone lies one nucleotide away. The genes are TRBV27 and TRBJ1-1; the D is unclear. Germline V gene data show CDR1 as MNHEY and CDR2 as SMNVEV (reference sequence). This CDR3 comprises 14 residues. CDR3 residues: CASSTRGGPGRTLF. The CDR3, as DNA: TGTGCCAGCAGTACCCGGGGAGGGCCGGGTAGGACTTTATTT.

The sample holds many counts of this clonotype. The gene calls are TRBV10-3 and TRBJ1-4; tentatively, D is TRBD1 (6 bases). The length of the CDR3 is 15 residues. Germline CDR1 ENHRY, CDR2 SYGVKD. V lost 0 bases and J 5 bases, leaving 10 bases between the germline ends. CDR3 coding DNA: TGTGCCATCAGTGAGTCGAAGGGGGTGAATGAAAAACTGTTTTTT. Translating it yields CAISESKGVNEKLFF.

The table lists this clonotype with many counts. This chain joins TRBV7-9 and TRBJ2-7, with D uncertain. V shed 2 bases and J shed 3 bases, with 5 bases lying between them. From germline, CDR1 is SEHNR and CDR2 FQNEAQ (reference sequence). The CDR3 contains 12 residues. DNA for the CDR3: TGTGCCAGCAGCTTAATGTTCTACGAGCAGTACTTC. This encodes CASSLMFYEQYF.

This clonotype was counted only a few times. This rearrangement joins TRBV7-3 to TRBJ1-1; D call uncertain. V was trimmed by 5 bases and J by 1 base, leaving 11 bases between them. The CDR3 is made up of 14 amino acids. Per the germline V gene, CDR1 is SGHTA and CDR2 is FQGTGA. Written as DNA, the CDR3 is TGTGCCAGCAGCCTCGACCGGGAGAACACTGAAGCTTTCTTT. The encoded protein is CASSLDRENTEAFF.

This clonotype appeared many times. The J gene is TRBJ2-7, the V gene TRBV24-1; the match to TRBD1 covers 7 bases. The CDR3 has 15 residues. V trimming: 2 bases; J trimming: 0 bases; junction bases outside the gene matches: 3. Germline assignment: CDR1 KGHDR and CDR2 SFDVKD. CDR3 sequence: CATSDSTGSSYEQYF. CDR3 bases: TGTGCCACCAGTGATTCGACAGGGAGCTCCTACGAGCAGTACTTC.

This chain uses TRBV5-1 with TRBJ2-5, with 7 bases that match TRBD2. The CDR3 consists of 15 residues. V was clipped by 3 bases and J by 2 bases; unmatched bases: 7. CDR1 is SGHRS, CDR2 YFSETQ, per germline. The CDR3 coding sequence is TGCGCCAGCAGCTGGCAACCGGGACTACAAGAGACCCAGTACTTC. Translating gives CASSWQPGLQETQYF.

This clonotype came up once. This chain connects TRBV4-1 to TRBJ2-2; TRBD1 is a possible D gene (5 bases). The CDR3 runs to 17 residues. Trimming shortened V by 0 bases and J by 6 bases, and 17 bases separated the two germline ends. CDR1 is MGHRA, CDR2 YSYEKL, per germline. The CDR3 spells CASSQDWEGAGSGELFF. The CDR3, as DNA: TGCGCCAGCAGCCAAGATTGGGAAGGGGCAGGATCCGGGGAGCTGTTTTTT.

This clonotype was recorded a few times. This sequence joins TRBV30 and TRBJ2-2; D is possibly TRBD2 (6 bases). Trimming shortened V by 3 bases and J by 0 bases, and 14 bases separated the two germline ends. The length of the CDR3 is 16 residues. Germline values: CDR1 GTSNPN, CDR2 SVGIG (reference sequence). The CDR3, as DNA: TGTGCCTGGAGCCCCCCGGGACTTTCGAACACCGGGGAGCTGTTTTTT. This encodes CAWSPPGLSNTGELFF.

J is TRBJ2-3 and V is TRBV12-3 or TRBV12-4; D may be TRBD2 (5 bases). V lost 8 bases and J 3 bases, leaving 12 bases between the germline ends. The CDR3 is 13 amino acids. This CDR3 is CASGRRMTDTQYF. CDR3 nucleotides: TGTGCCAGCGGGAGACGGATGACAGATACGCAGTATTTT.

This clonotype showed up many times. The genes are TRBV27 and TRBJ2-3, with D unclear. V was trimmed by 4 bases and J by 1 base, leaving 3 bases between them. Germline V CDR1 and CDR2: MNHEY, SMNVEV (reference sequence). The CDR3 loop spans 12 amino acids. The CDR3 DNA reads TGTGCCAGCAGTTGGCGCACAGATACGCAGTATTTT. Protein: CASSWRTDTQYF.

Ten or more counts support this clonotype. CDR3 DNA: TGTGCCAGCAGTTTGACAGGGGATCCCCCCTACGAGCAGTACTTC. Amino acid sequence: CASSLTGDPPYEQYF. The chain uses TRBV27 and TRBJ2-7; 8 bases are shared with TRBD1. Germline-derived CDR1 and CDR2 are MNHEY and SMNVEV (reference sequence). V gave up 3 bases and J gave up 2 bases; unmatched junction bases: 6. CDR3 size: 15 residues.

V gene TRBV19 combines with J gene TRBJ1-5, with no clear D. Germline CDR1 reads LNHDA; CDR2 reads SQIVND (reference sequence). V was pared by 3 bases and J by 6 bases, with 15 bases between. The CDR3 extends over 15 amino acids. The CDR3, as DNA: TGTGCCAGTAGTATCGGTCCCCTAGAAAGTCAGCCCCAGCATTTT. Its protein is CASSIGPLESQPQHF.

This clonotype was picked up many times. The chain combines TRBV28 with TRBJ2-2; D uncertain. With 6 bases removed from V and 8 bases from J, the gap between germline ends came to 19 bases. Germline CDR1 reads MDHEN; CDR2 reads SYDVKM. CDR3 size: 15 residues. CDR3 in DNA: TGTGCCAGCAGCTCACCTCCCTCGGCTGCGGGGGAGCTGTTTTTT. This translates into CASSSPPSAAGELFF.